This T cell receptor (beta chain) derives from a study of CD8 T cells in Susac syndrome (dated by TCRdb to between 2018 and 2020). Context from the whole study: Repertoire sequencing was used to test whether CD8+ T cell activation and differentiation in Susac syndrome was antigen driven.

RNA was extracted using the RNeasy kit, and roughly 0.5 to 1 ug of the RNA was reverse transcribed with random hexamers. The immunoSEQ multiplex PCR assay, which covers 54 Vbeta and 13 Jbeta segments, was used to amplify TCR beta CDR3 regions. To correct PCR amplification bias, a synthetic template baseline was used for both primer optimization and computational correction. On the authors' methods: Reads were assigned to V, D and J genes according to IMGT and analyzed in immunoSEQ Analyzer, with only productive sequences retained. To calculate clonality, Shannon entropy was normalized by log2 of the number of productive unique sequences and then subtracted from one. For each patient and control, public and private clones were evaluated within the 100 most prevalent clones. Clones were defined as Susac-specific when absent from the healthy and MS cohorts, from over a thousand published viral clones and from other ImmuneACCESS disease sequences. TCRdb itself trimmed the public reads at Q25 with fastp, ran MiXCR and retained productive beta chains. Every distinct CDR3 protein forms one entry, paired with its most common genes and DNA. These V and J calls originate from TCRdb's pipeline instead of the authors' own analysis. This sample has 150,000 to 200,000 distinct CDR3 sequences in its table, and around 94% of those were observed once. Around 0.14% of the sample goes to the ten largest clones.

High-throughput TCR beta sequencing profiled peripheral blood CD8+ and CD4+ T cells from healthy donors, Susac syndrome patients and multiple sclerosis patients. The healthy donors served as controls matched for age and sex. Bulk CD8+ and CD4+ T cells were purified by magnetic negative isolation, while CD8+ TEMRA cells were enriched using FACS. Blood was drawn into EDTA tubes, processed within 24 hours, and PBMCs were isolated by density gradient centrifugation. PBMCs intended for TCR sequencing were cryopreserved in liquid nitrogen and thawed later in a water bath at 37 degrees C. The sorted or isolated CD4+, CD8+ and CD8+ TEMRA cells had a purity of 90% or higher. The CDR3 starts with the cysteine, ends with the phenylalanine, and has 16 residues. Just CDR3 DNA is preserved here, 48 bases in frame from base 1. V is pared back by 4 bases and J by 0 bases, with 13 bases lying between the germline termini. CDR1 and CDR2 are drawn from the germline V gene: SGHDT, YYEEEE.

The paper's findings and limits, for the study overall: The study acknowledged that relatively few individuals were included in the TCR sequencing and HLA analysis.

In its sample, this clonotype was seen once. The antigen it recognizes is unknown. No clone much larger than this one lies a single base away; base qualities are absent. A single read constitutes weak evidence. This chain is built from TRBV5-6 and TRBJ2-2, with the D gene call left open. Material for sequencing was CD4+ T cells from PBMCs. This receptor was obtained from a human donor in good health. CDR3 reads: CASSPRAWANTGELFF. The DNA sequence is given as TGTGCCAGCAGCCCCCGGGCGTGGGCGAACACCGGGGAGCTGTTTTTT.